The present entry profiles one T cell receptor (beta chain) with its context. Antigen unknown. 13 Jbeta primers and 60 Vbeta primers were used for the PCR. Sequencing used immunoSEQ multiplex PCR; TCRdb keeps in-frame clones, though not all of them. The data hold 150,000 to 200,000 clones, with approximately 80% observed a single time. This CDR3 is 15 amino acids long. Trimming cost V 5 bases and J 1 base, with 12 bases left between them. Germline assignment: CDR1 SGHTA and CDR2 FQGNSA. The record originates from a study of cytomegalovirus exposure and HLA in healthy donors. The study, taken as a whole, reports: For presence/absence analyses, sequencing depth was assumed to be roughly uniform across donors. Within an earlier analysis, most TCR beta V segments proved productive either about 90% or about 30% of the time. An ancestry cluster, one associated with Asian ancestry, reportedly showed fewer N-insertions than the 666-donor mean in a later analysis. Some V segments, including TRBV6-2 and TRBV6-3, were excluded as indistinguishable.

The J gene is TRBJ1-3, the V gene TRBV7-2, with a possible D match to TRBD1 (6 bases). The sequenced sample consisted of PBMCs. The receptor was derived from a woman aged 40 to 49 in good health and CMV-seropositive. CDR3 DNA sequence: TGTGCCAGCAGCGCCGAGGGGGGGTCTGGAAACACCATATATTTT. This codes for CASSAEGGSGNTIYF.